Shown below are 8 T cell receptor beta chains from a single sample sequenced in a study of identifying expanded T cells in peripheral blood. Only in-frame clones appear in the TCRdb table, and some are missing; sequencing was by immunoSEQ multiplex PCR. The data show under 150,000 clones, 70% to 90% seen once. Sequenced sample: blood. These receptors all stem from a person aged 18 to 75 in good health.

The V gene is TRBV14, the J gene TRBJ2-7; possible D gene TRBD1, 7 bases. Germline loops: CDR1 SGHDN, CDR2 FVKESK. The CDR3 runs 12 residues. With 6 bases removed from V and 5 bases from J, the gap between germline ends came to 11 bases. In DNA form, the CDR3 reads TGTGCCAGCAGAGCAGGGGGGAACGAGCAGTACTTC. Encoded protein: CASRAGGNEQYF.

The chain recombines TRBV5-1 with TRBJ2-5; unclear D gene. The ends were cut back, 3 bases at V and 3 bases at J, with 15 bases in the middle. Germline CDR1 SGHRS, CDR2 YFSETQ. CDR3 length: 15 amino acids. The DNA for the CDR3 is TGCGCCAGCAGCTCGGGCCAACCCAGTAAAGAGACCCAGTACTTC. Its translation: CASSSGQPSKETQYF.

This chain joins TRBV10-1 and TRBJ1-2; D is uncertain. Trimming pared 2 bases from V and 7 bases from J, leaving 11 bases between. In germline, CDR1 is WNHNN, CDR2 SYGVQD (reference sequence). CDR3 size: 13 residues. CDR3 amino acids: CASSEDLWSGYTF. CDR3 sequence (DNA): TGCGCCAGCAGTGAGGACCTATGGAGTGGCTACACCTTC.

V gene TRBV25-1 combines with J gene TRBJ2-6; 9 nucleotides align to TRBD2. The V segment lost 7 bases and the J segment 1 base; nucleotides outside the gene matches: 5. CDR3 length: 16 amino acids. The germline CDR1 and CDR2 sequences are MGHDK and SYGVNS. As DNA, the CDR3 is TGTGCCAGCAAGGGTAGCGGGAGTTCTGGGGCCAACGTCCTGACTTTC. Its protein product is CASKGSGSSGANVLTF. The full variable domain, in which reference TRBV25-1 and TRBJ2-6 provide the parts outside the CDR3, is EADIYQTPRYLVIGTGKKITLECSQTMGHDKMYWYQQDPGMELHLIHYSYGVNSTEKGDLSSESTVSRIRTEHFPLTLESARPSHTSQYLCASKGSGSSGANVLTFGAGSRLTVL.

This clone was picked up one time. The gene calls are TRBV7-9 and TRBJ2-3, with 7 nucleotides matching TRBD2. After removal of 5 bases from V and 1 base from J, the junction contained 6 bases not matched to a gene. The length of the CDR3 is 15 residues. Looked up from germline, CDR1 is SEHNR and CDR2 is FQNEAQ (reference sequence). Written as DNA, the CDR3 is TGTGCCAGCAGCCCCCACAGCGGGGGCACAGATACGCAGTATTTT. Translating gives CASSPHSGGTDTQYF. Variable domain in full (rest from reference TRBV7-9 and TRBJ2-3): DTGVSQNPRHKITKRGQNVTFRCDPISEHNRLYWYRQTLGQGPEFLTYFQNEAQLEKSRLLSDRFSAERPKGSFSTLEIQRTEQGDSAMYLCASSPHSGGTDTQYFGPGTRLTVL.

The chain links TRBV19 to TRBJ1-5; D not certain. The germline V and J ends were trimmed by 1 base and 1 base, with 8 bases remaining between them. CDR1 and CDR2 (germline): LNHDA, SQIVND (reference sequence). The CDR3 is 15 amino acids. In DNA, the CDR3 is TGTGCCAGTAGTATAGCCCACGGCAGCAATCAGCCCCAGCATTTT. Its translation: CASSIAHGSNQPQHF. The full variable domain, completed using reference TRBV19 and TRBJ1-5, is DGGITQSPKYLFRKEGQNVTLSCEQNLNHDAMYWYRQDPGQGLRLIYYSQIVNDFQKGDIAEGYSVSREKKESFPLTVTSAQKNPTAFYLCASSIAHGSNQPQHFGDGTRLSIL.

This clone is a singleton in its sample. This chain uses TRBV29-1 with TRBJ1-1; no reliable D call. The CDR3 runs 13 residues. Germline V gene data show CDR1 as SQVTM and CDR2 as ANQGSEA. Trimming took 6 bases from V and 4 from J, leaving 15 bases between them. CDR3 sequence (DNA): TGCAGCGTGGCCGACGTCCGAGGCACTGAAGCTTTCTTT. Protein product: CSVADVRGTEAFF.

The chain is built from TRBV7-3 and TRBJ2-6; 7 nucleotides align to TRBD1. Trimming removed 5 bases from V and 2 bases from J; junction bases left unmatched: 15. The CDR3 is 19 residues long. Germline V gene data show CDR1 as SGHTA and CDR2 as FQGTGA. The CDR3 DNA is TGTGCCAGCAGCCGGAACAGGGGATCAAATCCCACTGGGGCCAACGTCCTGACTTTC. It encodes CASSRNRGSNPTGANVLTF.